The TCR beta chain under discussion was sequenced for a study of T cells in localized non-small cell lung cancer. The CDR3 covers 16 residues. J was trimmed by 3 bases and V by 0 bases; bases with no gene match: 6. CDR1 and CDR2 (germline): SGHRS, YFSETQ. Study-level findings and limits: Investigators sequenced only a single tumor region, leaving heterogeneity possible. It was uninvolved adjacent lung that showed the highest T cell clonality, exceeding tumor. Those with higher blood T cell density had longer overall survival. A median of 57 of the top 100 tumor clones appeared in adjacent lung, which was paired and uninvolved.

As for this clone: The antigen is unknown. Additional DNA sequences in this sample encode the identical CDR3.

The assay was immunoSEQ multiplex PCR, and TCRdb's table has in-frame clones only and misses some. Of 60,000 to 75,000 clones listed, 75% to 85% were seen once; the top ten hold less than 5.5%. V gene TRBV5-1 combines with J gene TRBJ2-1; 7 nucleotides line up with TRBD2. The sequences come from PBMCs, collected before any cancer treatment. This TCR came from a man aged 35 to 69 with stage II lung adenocarcinoma. The chain's CDR3 is CASSLGGGSSYNEQFF. CDR3 in DNA: TGCGCCAGCAGCTTGGGGGGCGGGAGTAGCTACAATGAGCAGTTCTTC.